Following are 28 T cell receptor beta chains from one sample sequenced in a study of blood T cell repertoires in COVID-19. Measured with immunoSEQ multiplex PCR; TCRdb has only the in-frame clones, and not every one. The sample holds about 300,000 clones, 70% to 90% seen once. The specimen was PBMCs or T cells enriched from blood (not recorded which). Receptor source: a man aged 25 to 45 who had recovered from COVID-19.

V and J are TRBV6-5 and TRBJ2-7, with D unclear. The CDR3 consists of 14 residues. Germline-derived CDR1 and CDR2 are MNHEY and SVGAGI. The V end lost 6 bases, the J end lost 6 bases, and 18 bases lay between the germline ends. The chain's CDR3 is CASRDFARPGEQYF. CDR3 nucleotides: TGTGCCAGCAGAGACTTTGCCCGTCCTGGCGAGCAGTACTTC.

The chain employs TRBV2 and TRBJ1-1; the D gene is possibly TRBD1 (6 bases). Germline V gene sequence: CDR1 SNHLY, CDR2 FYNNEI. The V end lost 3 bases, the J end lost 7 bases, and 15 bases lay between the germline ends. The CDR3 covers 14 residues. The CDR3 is CASSESQGQGEAFF. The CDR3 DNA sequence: TGTGCCAGCAGTGAGTCACAGGGTCAGGGTGAAGCTTTCTTT.

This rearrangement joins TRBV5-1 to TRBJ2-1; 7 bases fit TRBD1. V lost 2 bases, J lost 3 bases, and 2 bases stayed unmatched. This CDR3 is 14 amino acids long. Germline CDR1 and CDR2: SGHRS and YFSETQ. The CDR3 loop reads CASSFGQDYNEQFF. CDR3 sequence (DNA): TGCGCCAGCAGCTTCGGACAGGACTACAATGAGCAGTTCTTC.

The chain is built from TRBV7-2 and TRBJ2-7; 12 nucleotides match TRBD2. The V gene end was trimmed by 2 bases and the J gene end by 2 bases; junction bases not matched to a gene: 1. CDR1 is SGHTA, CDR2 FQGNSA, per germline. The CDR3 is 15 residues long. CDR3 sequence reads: CASSLWTSGAYEQYF. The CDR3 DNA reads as TGTGCCAGCAGCTTATGGACTAGCGGGGCCTACGAGCAGTACTTC.

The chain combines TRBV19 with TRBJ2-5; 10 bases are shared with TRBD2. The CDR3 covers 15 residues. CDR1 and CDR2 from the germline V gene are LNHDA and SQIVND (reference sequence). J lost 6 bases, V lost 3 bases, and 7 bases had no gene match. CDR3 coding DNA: TGTGCCAGTAGTATGGGTAGCGGGGGGCGGCAGACCCAGTACTTC. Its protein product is CASSMGSGGRQTQYF.

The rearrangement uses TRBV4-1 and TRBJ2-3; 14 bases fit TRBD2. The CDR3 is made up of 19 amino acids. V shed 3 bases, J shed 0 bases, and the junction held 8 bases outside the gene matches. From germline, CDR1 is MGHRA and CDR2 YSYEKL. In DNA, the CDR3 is TGCGCCAGCAGCCAGTTGGGACTAGCGGGGGCTTCTAGCACAGATACGCAGTATTTT. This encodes CASSQLGLAGASSTDTQYF.

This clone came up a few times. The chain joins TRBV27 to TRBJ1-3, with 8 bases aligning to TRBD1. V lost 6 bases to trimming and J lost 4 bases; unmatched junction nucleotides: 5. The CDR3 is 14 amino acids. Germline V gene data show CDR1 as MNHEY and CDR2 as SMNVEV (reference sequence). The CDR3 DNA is TGTGCCAGCAGCGGACAGGGCAGGGGAAACACCATATATTTT. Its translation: CASSGQGRGNTIYF.

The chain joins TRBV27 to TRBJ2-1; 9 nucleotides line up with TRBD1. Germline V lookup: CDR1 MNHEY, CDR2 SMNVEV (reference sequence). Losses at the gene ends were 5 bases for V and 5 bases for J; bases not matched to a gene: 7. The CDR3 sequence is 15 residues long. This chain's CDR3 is CASSPGTGINNEQFF. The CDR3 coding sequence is TGTGCCAGCAGTCCCGGGACAGGGATAAACAATGAGCAGTTCTTC.

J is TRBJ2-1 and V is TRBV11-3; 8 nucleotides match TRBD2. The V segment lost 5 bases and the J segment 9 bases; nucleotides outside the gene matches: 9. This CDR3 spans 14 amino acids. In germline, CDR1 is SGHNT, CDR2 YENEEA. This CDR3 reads CASSRSSGSIEQFF. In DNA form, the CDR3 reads TGTGCCAGCAGCCGATCTAGCGGGTCGATTGAGCAGTTCTTC.

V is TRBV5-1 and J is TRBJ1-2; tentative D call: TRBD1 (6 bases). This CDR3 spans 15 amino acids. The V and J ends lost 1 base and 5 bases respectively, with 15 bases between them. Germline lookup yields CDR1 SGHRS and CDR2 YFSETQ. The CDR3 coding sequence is TGCGCCAGCAGCTTGACCGGGGACATAGCGTATGGCTACACCTTC. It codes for CASSLTGDIAYGYTF.

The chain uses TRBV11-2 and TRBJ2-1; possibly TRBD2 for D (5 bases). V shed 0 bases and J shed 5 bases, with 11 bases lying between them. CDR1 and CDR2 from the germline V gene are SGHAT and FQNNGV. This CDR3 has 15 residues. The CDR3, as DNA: TGTGCCAGCAGCTTAGAGGCTAGCAAACACAATGAGCAGTTCTTC. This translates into CASSLEASKHNEQFF.

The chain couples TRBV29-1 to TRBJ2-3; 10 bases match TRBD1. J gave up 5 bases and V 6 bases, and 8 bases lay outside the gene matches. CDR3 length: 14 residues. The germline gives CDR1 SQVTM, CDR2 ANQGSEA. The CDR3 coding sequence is TGCAGCGTCGGCGGGACAGGGGATAGAGATACGCAGTATTTT. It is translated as CSVGGTGDRDTQYF.

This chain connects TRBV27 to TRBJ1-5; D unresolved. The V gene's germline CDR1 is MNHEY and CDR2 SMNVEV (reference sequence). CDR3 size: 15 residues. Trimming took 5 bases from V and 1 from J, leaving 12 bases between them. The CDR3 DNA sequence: TGTGCCAGCAGTGGAGGACTGTCCAGCAATCAGCCCCAGCATTTT. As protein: CASSGGLSSNQPQHF.

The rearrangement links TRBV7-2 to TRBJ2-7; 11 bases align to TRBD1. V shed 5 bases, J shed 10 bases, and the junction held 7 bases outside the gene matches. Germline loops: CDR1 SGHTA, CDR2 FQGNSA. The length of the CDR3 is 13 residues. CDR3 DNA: TGTGCCAGCAGCACAGGGACAGGGGGAGGCCAGTACTTC. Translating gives CASSTGTGGGQYF.

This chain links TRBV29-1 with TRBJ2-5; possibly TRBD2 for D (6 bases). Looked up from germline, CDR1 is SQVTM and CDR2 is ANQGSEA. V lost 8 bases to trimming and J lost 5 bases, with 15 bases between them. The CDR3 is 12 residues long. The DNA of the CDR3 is TGCAGCTCCGGAGGAGGGGTTGAGACCCAGTACTTC. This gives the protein CSSGGGVETQYF. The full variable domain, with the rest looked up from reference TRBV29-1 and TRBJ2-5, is SAVISQKPSRDICQRGTSLTIQCQVDSQVTMMFWYRQQPGQSLTLIATANQGSEATYESGFVIDKFPISRPNLTFSTLTVSNMSPEDSSIYLCSSGGGVETQYFGPGTRLLVL.

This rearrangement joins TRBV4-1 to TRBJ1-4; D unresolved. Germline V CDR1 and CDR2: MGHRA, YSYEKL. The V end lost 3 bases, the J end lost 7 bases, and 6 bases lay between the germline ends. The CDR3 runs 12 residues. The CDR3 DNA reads TGCGCCAGCAGCCAGAGTGTTGAAAAACTGTTTTTT. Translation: CASSQSVEKLFF.

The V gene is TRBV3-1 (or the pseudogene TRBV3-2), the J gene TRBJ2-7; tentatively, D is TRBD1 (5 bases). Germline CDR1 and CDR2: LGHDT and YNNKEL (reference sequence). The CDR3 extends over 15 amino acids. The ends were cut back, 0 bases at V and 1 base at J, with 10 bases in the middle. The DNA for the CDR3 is TGTGCCAGCAGCCAAGAGGCAGGGTTATCCTACGAGCAGTACTTC. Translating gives CASSQEAGLSYEQYF.

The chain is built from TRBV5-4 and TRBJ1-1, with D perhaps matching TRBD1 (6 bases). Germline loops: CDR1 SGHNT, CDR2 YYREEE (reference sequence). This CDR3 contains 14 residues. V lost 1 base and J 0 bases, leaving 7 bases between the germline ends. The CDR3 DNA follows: TGTGCCAGCAGCTTGCAGGGGATGAACACTGAAGCTTTCTTT. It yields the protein CASSLQGMNTEAFF.

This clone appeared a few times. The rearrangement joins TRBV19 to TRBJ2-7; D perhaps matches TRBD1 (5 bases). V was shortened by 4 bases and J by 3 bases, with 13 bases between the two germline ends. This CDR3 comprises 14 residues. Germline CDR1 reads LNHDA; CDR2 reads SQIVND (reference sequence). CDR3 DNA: TGTGCCAGTAGTAATAGGCGACAGAACTACGAGCAGTACTTC. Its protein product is CASSNRRQNYEQYF. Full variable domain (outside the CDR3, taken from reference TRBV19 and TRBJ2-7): DGGITQSPKYLFRKEGQNVTLSCEQNLNHDAMYWYRQDPGQGLRLIYYSQIVNDFQKGDIAEGYSVSREKKESFPLTVTSAQKNPTAFYLCASSNRRQNYEQYFGPGTRLTVT.

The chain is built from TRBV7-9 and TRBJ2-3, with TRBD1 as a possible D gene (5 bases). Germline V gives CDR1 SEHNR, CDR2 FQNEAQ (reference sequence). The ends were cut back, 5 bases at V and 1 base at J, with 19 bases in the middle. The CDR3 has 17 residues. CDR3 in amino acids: CASSPAYLGVGTDTQYF. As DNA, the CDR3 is TGTGCCAGCAGCCCGGCCTACCTAGGGGTTGGCACAGATACGCAGTATTTT.

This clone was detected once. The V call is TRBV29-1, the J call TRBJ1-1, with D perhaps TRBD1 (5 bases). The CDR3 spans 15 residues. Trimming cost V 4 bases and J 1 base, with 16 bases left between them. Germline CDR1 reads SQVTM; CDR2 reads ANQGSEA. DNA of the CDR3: TGCAGCGTTGGGACATCTCGGGACTCGAACACTGAAGCTTTCTTT. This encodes CSVGTSRDSNTEAFF.

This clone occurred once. CDR3: CASAGGGEVSYEQYF. DNA for the CDR3: TGTGCCAGCGCGGGGGGGGGAGAAGTATCCTACGAGCAGTACTTC. V and J are TRBV7-6 and TRBJ2-7; 9 bases agree with TRBD2. The CDR3 runs to 15 residues. V lost 8 bases, J lost 1 base, and 9 bases stayed unmatched. Per germline, CDR1 SGHVS and CDR2 FNYEAQ.

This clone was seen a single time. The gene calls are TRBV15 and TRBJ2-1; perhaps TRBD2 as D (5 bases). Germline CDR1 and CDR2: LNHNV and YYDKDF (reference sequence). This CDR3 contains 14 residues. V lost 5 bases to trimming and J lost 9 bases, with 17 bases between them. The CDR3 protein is CATSSVGGQLEQFF. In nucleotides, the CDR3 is TGTGCCACCAGCTCTGTCGGCGGGCAGCTTGAGCAGTTCTTC.

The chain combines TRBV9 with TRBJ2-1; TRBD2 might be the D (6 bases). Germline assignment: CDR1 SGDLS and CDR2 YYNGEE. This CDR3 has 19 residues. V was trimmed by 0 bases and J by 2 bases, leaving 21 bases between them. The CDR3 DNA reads TGTGCCAGCAGCGTAGGGCGCGGGGATTCAGCCCACGCCTACAATGAGCAGTTCTTC. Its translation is CASSVGRGDSAHAYNEQFF.

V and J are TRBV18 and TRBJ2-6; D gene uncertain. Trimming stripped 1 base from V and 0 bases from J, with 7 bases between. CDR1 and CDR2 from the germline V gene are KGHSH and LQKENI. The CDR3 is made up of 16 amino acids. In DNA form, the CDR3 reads TGTGCCAGCTCACCACGACACCACTCTGGGGCCAACGTCCTGACTTTC. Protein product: CASSPRHHSGANVLTF. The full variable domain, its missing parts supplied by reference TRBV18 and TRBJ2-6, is NAGVMQNPRHLVRRRGQEARLRCSPMKGHSHVYWYRQLPEEGLKFMVYLQKENIIDESGMPKERFSAEFPKEGPSILRIQQVVRGDSAAYFCASSPRHHSGANVLTFGAGSRLTVL.

CDR3: CASSVALRDTQETQYF. In DNA, the CDR3 is TGTGCCAGCAGCGTAGCTCTCAGGGACACCCAAGAGACCCAGTACTTC. V usage is TRBV9 and J usage is TRBJ2-5, with D perhaps TRBD1 (6 bases). CDR1 and CDR2 from the germline V gene are SGDLS and YYNGEE. CDR3 length: 16 amino acids. The V gene lost 0 bases and the J gene lost 1 base, with 13 bases spanning the gap. Based on the CDR3 plus reference TRBV9 and TRBJ2-5, the full variable domain is DSGVTQTPKHLITATGQRVTLRCSPRSGDLSVYWYQQSLDQGLQFLIQYYNGEERAKGNILERFSAQQFPDLHSELNLSSLELGDSALYFCASSVALRDTQETQYFGPGTRLLVL.

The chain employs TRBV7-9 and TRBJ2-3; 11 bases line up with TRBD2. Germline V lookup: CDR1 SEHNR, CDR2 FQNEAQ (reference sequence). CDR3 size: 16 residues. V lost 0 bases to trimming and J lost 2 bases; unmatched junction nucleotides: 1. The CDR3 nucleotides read TGTGCCAGCAGCTTAGCACTAGCGGGAGACACAGATACGCAGTATTTT. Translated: CASSLALAGDTDTQYF.

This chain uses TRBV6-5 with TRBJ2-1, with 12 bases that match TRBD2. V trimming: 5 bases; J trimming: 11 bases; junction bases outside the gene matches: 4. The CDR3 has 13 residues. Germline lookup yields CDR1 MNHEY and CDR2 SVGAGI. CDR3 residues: CASSLGLAGKQFF. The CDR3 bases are TGTGCCAGCAGTCTCGGACTAGCGGGGAAGCAGTTCTTC.